Presented here are 17 T cell receptor beta chains from one specimen sequenced in a study of CD8+ T cells in alopecia areata. Reverse transcribed after extraction, RNA yielded cDNA as the sequencing template. Sequencing was performed with immunoSEQ multiplex PCR; in TCRdb, only in-frame clones are kept and a portion is missing. The sample includes about 110,000 clones, about 60% seen only once; the top ten take approximately 23%. The sequenced sample consisted of NKG2D-low CD8+ T cells sorted from blood. Receptors were obtained from a human donor with alopecia areata.

This clone was counted only a few times. The chain couples TRBV6-5 to TRBJ1-1; D is uncertain. Germline loops: CDR1 MNHEY, CDR2 SVGAGI. Deletions cut 1 base from V and 0 bases from J, with 3 bases between. This CDR3 has 13 residues. CDR3 residues: CASSYFVNTEAFF. Written as DNA, the CDR3 is TGTGCCAGCAGTTACTTCGTGAACACTGAAGCTTTCTTT.

About this clone itself: Its ends do not fully match the called genes, so a read error is possible. The V call is TRBV7-7, the J call TRBJ2-3, with 10 bases aligning to TRBD2. The CDR3 runs to 16 residues. Germline V gives CDR1 SSHAT, CDR2 FNYEAQ (reference sequence). CDR3 loop: CASSLKLAGGTDTQYF. In DNA form, the CDR3 reads TGTGCTAGCAGCTTAAAGCTAGCGGGGGGCACAGATACGCAGTATTTT.

V gene TRBV7-3 combines with J gene TRBJ2-1; either TRBD1 or TRBD2 may fit D (5 bases each). The CDR3 is 15 residues long. V was trimmed by 5 bases and J by 6 bases, leaving 17 bases between them. Germline V gene lookup returns CDR1 SGHTA and CDR2 FQGTGA. The CDR3 here is CASSLAESGRNEQFF. DNA for the CDR3: TGTGCCAGCAGCCTAGCCGAATCGGGGCGCAATGAGCAGTTCTTC.

A few counts support this clone. The chain carries TRBV15 and TRBJ2-2, with a tentative D call TRBD2 (6 bases). This CDR3 contains 19 residues. Germline CDR1 reads LNHNV; CDR2 reads YYDKDF (reference sequence). The V and J ends lost 1 base and 1 base respectively, with 19 bases between them. The CDR3 loop is CATSRVGLPTSWNTGELFF. CDR3 DNA: TGTGCCACCAGCAGAGTGGGCCTCCCCACTAGCTGGAACACCGGGGAGCTGTTTTTT.

This chain links TRBV19 with TRBJ2-5, with 10 nucleotides matching TRBD1. Germline-derived CDR1 and CDR2 are LNHDA and SQIVND (reference sequence). The CDR3 is 15 residues long. V shed 4 bases and J 5 bases; nucleotides not matched to a gene: 7. This CDR3 reads CASSNPTGGEETQYF. The CDR3 nucleotides read TGTGCCAGTAGTAACCCGACAGGGGGCGAGGAGACCCAGTACTTC.

The chain recombines TRBV19 with TRBJ1-1; D perhaps matches TRBD1 (6 bases). Trimming took off 8 bases at V and 2 bases at J, with 12 bases between the two ends. Germline CDR1 and CDR2: LNHDA and SQIVND (reference sequence). This CDR3 comprises 13 residues. CDR3 region: CASSQQGNTEAFF. CDR3 DNA: TGTGCCAGTTCACAACAGGGAAACACTGAAGCTTTCTTT.

This clone appeared once. This chain joins TRBV15 and TRBJ2-1; D perhaps matches TRBD2 (5 bases). Germline CDR1 LNHNV, CDR2 YYDKDF (reference sequence). V was cut by 5 bases and J by 5 bases, with 10 bases left in between. The CDR3 extends over 13 amino acids. The CDR3 here is CATSALGDNEQFF. CDR3 sequence (DNA): TGTGCCACCAGCGCCCTCGGGGACAATGAGCAGTTCTTC.

The chain carries TRBV13 and TRBJ2-3, with a possible D match to TRBD2 (6 bases). V lost 1 base and J 1 base, leaving 6 bases between the germline ends. This CDR3 has 14 residues. Looked up from germline, CDR1 is PRHDT and CDR2 is FYEKMQ (reference sequence). The CDR3 is CASSLAGGTDTQYF. CDR3 nucleotides: TGTGCCAGCAGCTTAGCGGGAGGCACAGATACGCAGTATTTT.

This clone was counted a few times. The chain links TRBV9 to TRBJ2-1; the match to TRBD2 covers 9 bases. CDR3 size: 15 residues. With V trimmed by 0 bases and J by 7 bases, 5 bases remained unmatched. Germline CDR1 and CDR2: SGDLS and YYNGEE. CDR3: CASSVGLAGRNEQFF. CDR3 DNA: TGTGCCAGCAGCGTAGGGCTAGCGGGAAGAAATGAGCAGTTCTTC.

This sequence joins TRBV6-4 and TRBJ2-2; TRBD1 aligns across 7 bases. CDR1 is MRHNA and CDR2 is SNTAGT in the germline V gene. After removal of 3 bases from V and 6 bases from J, the junction contained 10 bases not matched to a gene. This CDR3 is 16 amino acids long. CDR3 sequence reads: CASSESTGQGAGELFF. The DNA for the CDR3 is TGTGCCAGCAGTGAATCGACGGGCCAGGGGGCCGGGGAGCTGTTTTTT.

The table lists this clone with a few counts. The gene calls are TRBV19 and TRBJ2-5, with D unclear. Judging by the DNA end, TRBJ2-7 fits better; the J call may be wrong. Germline-derived CDR1 and CDR2 are LNHDA and SQIVND (reference sequence). This CDR3 comprises 12 residues. The CDR3 loop is CASSMGSNEQYF. In DNA, the CDR3 is TGTGCCAGTAGTATGGGTAGTAACGAGCAGTACTTC.

This clone has just a few counts. The V call is TRBV10-3, the J call TRBJ2-1, with D possibly called TRBD1 or TRBD2 (5 bases each). The germline CDR1 and CDR2 sequences are ENHRY and SYGVKD. The CDR3 extends over 13 amino acids. V was cut by 10 bases and J by 2 bases, with 12 bases left in between. DNA of the CDR3: TGTGCCACCCTCGGGACGGCCTACAATGAGCAGTTCTTC. It encodes CATLGTAYNEQFF.

This clone was seen more than once but under ten times. The rearrangement uses TRBV14 and TRBJ2-1; D is unclear. The CDR3 has 11 residues. Germline values: CDR1 SGHDN, CDR2 FVKESK. Between the trimmed V and J ends, which lost 4 bases and 8 bases, there was a span of 6 bases. Written as DNA, the CDR3 is TGTGCCAGCAGCCGACTCCATGAGCAGTTCTTC. This encodes CASSRLHEQFF.

The chain is built from TRBV9 and TRBJ1-1; D unclear. The CDR3 is 14 amino acids. CDR1 is SGDLS, CDR2 YYNGEE, per germline. The V and J ends lost 0 bases and 1 base respectively, with 7 bases between them. The CDR3 sequence: CASSVERTNTEAFF. CDR3 bases: TGTGCCAGCAGCGTAGAACGGACGAACACTGAAGCTTTCTTT.

CDR3 amino acids: CASSRLGGNSYNEQFF. In nucleotides, the CDR3 is TGTGCCAGCTCTCGACTCGGCGGCAACTCCTACAATGAGCAGTTCTTC. V and J are TRBV18 and TRBJ2-1, with D unclear. CDR3 size: 16 residues. Per the germline V gene, CDR1 is KGHSH and CDR2 is LQKENI. The V and J ends lost 6 bases and 0 bases respectively, with 15 bases between them.

CDR3 nucleotide sequence: TGCAGCGTTGAAGGGGCAGGCCCCCAAGAGACCCAGTACTTC. Encoded protein: CSVEGAGPQETQYF. The genes are TRBV29-1 and TRBJ2-5, with unresolved D. This CDR3 comprises 14 residues. V was clipped by 1 base and J by 1 base, with 10 bases between them. Per the germline V gene, CDR1 is SQVTM and CDR2 is ANQGSEA. Using reference TRBV29-1 and TRBJ2-5 for the parts outside the CDR3, the full variable domain is SAVISQKPSRDICQRGTSLTIQCQVDSQVTMMFWYRQQPGQSLTLIATANQGSEATYESGFVIDKFPISRPNLTFSTLTVSNMSPEDSSIYLCSVEGAGPQETQYFGPGTRLLVL.

The rearrangement uses TRBV5-6 and TRBJ2-7; D is perhaps TRBD1 (6 bases). Germline V gene lookup returns CDR1 SGHDT and CDR2 YYEEEE. Trimming removed 3 bases from V and 2 bases from J, with 15 bases in between. CDR3 length: 15 residues. This CDR3 reads CASSSPLQGPYEQYF. CDR3 coding DNA: TGTGCCAGCAGCTCCCCGCTACAGGGCCCCTACGAGCAGTACTTC.